This is a list of T cell receptor beta chains from one sample in a study of blood T cell repertoires in COVID-19. Profiled with immunoSEQ multiplex PCR; TCRdb holds only in-frame clones, not every one. The sample lists approximately 75,000 clones; around 67% were seen once. Sequenced input: peripheral blood. These receptors originate from a human donor with acute or convalescent COVID-19. The donor label of this sample is uncertain. Each CDR3 is given with its conserved first and last residue. Fields, in order: CDR3 DNA, CDR3 protein, CDR3 length, V gene, clone size, D gene, J gene. D genes are given only for firm matches. Clone size is given for some rows only: seen once, a few or many times, or a class if the clone is expanded.

CDR3nt: TGTGCCAGCAGAAACTTTAATTCACCCCTCCACTTT
CDR3aa: CASRNFNSPLHF
len: 12
v_gene: TRBV6-5
abundance: -
d_gene: -
j_gene: TRBJ1-6

CDR3nt: TGTGCCAGCAGCGTACAGAACACTGAAGCTTTCTTT
CDR3aa: CASSVQNTEAFF
len: 12
v_gene: TRBV7-8
abundance: few
d_gene: -
j_gene: TRBJ1-1

CDR3nt: TGTGCCAGCAGTACTGGACAGACCTCCTACAATGAGCAGTTCTTC
CDR3aa: CASSTGQTSYNEQFF
len: 15
v_gene: TRBV6-5
abundance: -
d_gene: -
j_gene: TRBJ2-1

CDR3nt: TGCGCCAGCAGCTTGGAGCTCGGGGAAAAACTGTTTTTT
CDR3aa: CASSLELGEKLFF
len: 13
v_gene: TRBV5-1
abundance: once
d_gene: -
j_gene: TRBJ1-4

CDR3nt: TGTGCCAGCATAGGAGGGACAGGGACGTACAATGAGCAGTTCTTC
CDR3aa: CASIGGTGTYNEQFF
len: 15
v_gene: TRBV25-1
abundance: -
d_gene: TRBD1
j_gene: TRBJ2-1

CDR3nt: TGTGCCAGCAGCTTGACAGGAGCGAACACCGGGGAGCTGTTTTTT
CDR3aa: CASSLTGANTGELFF
len: 15
v_gene: TRBV7-2
abundance: once
d_gene: -
j_gene: TRBJ2-2

CDR3nt: TGTGCCAGCAGCGTAGGTAGCGGGAGCTCCTACGAGCAGTACTTC
CDR3aa: CASSVGSGSSYEQYF
len: 15
v_gene: TRBV9
abundance: -
d_gene: TRBD2
j_gene: TRBJ2-7

CDR3nt: TGTGCCAGCAGCTTTAGCACAGGGGCAGGAAACACTGAAGCTTTCTTT
CDR3aa: CASSFSTGAGNTEAFF
len: 16
v_gene: TRBV7-8
abundance: once
d_gene: TRBD1
j_gene: TRBJ1-1

CDR3nt: TGTGCCAGCAGCCTGAGGGTGGAAAGAGGCTACACCTTC
CDR3aa: CASSLRVERGYTF
len: 13
v_gene: TRBV7-2
abundance: few
d_gene: -
j_gene: TRBJ1-2

CDR3nt: TGTGCCAGCAGTGGGGGGGCTAATGAAAAACTGTTTTTT
CDR3aa: CASSGGANEKLFF
len: 13
v_gene: TRBV28
abundance: -
d_gene: -
j_gene: TRBJ1-4

CDR3nt: TGTGCCAGCAGCCCCCTGGGTAGCGGAGACACCGGGGAGCTGTTTTTT
CDR3aa: CASSPLGSGDTGELFF
len: 16
v_gene: TRBV2
abundance: -
d_gene: -
j_gene: TRBJ2-2

CDR3nt: TGCGCCAGCAGCCAAACCCTAAGCTTACCCAACACTGAAGCTTTCTTT
CDR3aa: CASSQTLSLPNTEAFF
len: 16
v_gene: TRBV4-1
abundance: -
d_gene: -
j_gene: TRBJ1-1

CDR3nt: TGTGCCAGCAGCAAAACACAGGGTGTTCCCGGGGAGCTGTTTTTT
CDR3aa: CASSKTQGVPGELFF
len: 15
v_gene: TRBV7-8
abundance: -
d_gene: -
j_gene: TRBJ2-2

CDR3nt: TGTGCCAGCAGGCCGGACAGGGGTTCACCCCTCCACTTT
CDR3aa: CASRPDRGSPLHF
len: 13
v_gene: TRBV6-5
abundance: -
d_gene: TRBD1
j_gene: TRBJ1-6

CDR3nt: TGTGCCAGCAGCCAAGGTCGGGGGGGGTGGACCTACAATGAGCAGTTCTTC
CDR3aa: CASSQGRGGWTYNEQFF
len: 17
v_gene: TRBV3-1/TRBV3-2
abundance: -
d_gene: TRBD2
j_gene: TRBJ2-1

CDR3nt: TGTGCCAGCACCGGGACTGTTTCCTACGAGCAGTACTTC
CDR3aa: CASTGTVSYEQYF
len: 13
v_gene: TRBV18
abundance: once
d_gene: -
j_gene: TRBJ2-7

CDR3nt: TGTGCCAGCAGCGTAGTTTTAAGGGGAAAAGCTTTCTTT
CDR3aa: CASSVVLRGKAFF
len: 13
v_gene: TRBV9
abundance: -
d_gene: -
j_gene: TRBJ1-1

CDR3nt: TGTGCCAGCAGCTACTCCGGGACAGGGTTAAGCAATCAGCCCCAGCATTTT
CDR3aa: CASSYSGTGLSNQPQHF
len: 17
v_gene: TRBV5-6
abundance: -
d_gene: TRBD1
j_gene: TRBJ1-5

CDR3nt: TGCGCCAGCAGCCTACGGACAGGGGTCAATTCACCCCTCCACTTT
CDR3aa: CASSLRTGVNSPLHF
len: 15
v_gene: TRBV5-1
abundance: -
d_gene: TRBD1
j_gene: TRBJ1-6

CDR3nt: TGTGCCAGCAGCCTCGAGACAGGGAACAATCAGCCCCAGCATTTT
CDR3aa: CASSLETGNNQPQHF
len: 15
v_gene: TRBV6-5
abundance: -
d_gene: TRBD1
j_gene: TRBJ1-5

CDR3nt: TGTGCCAGCAGCCCCGGAATGGGCAGGGAACGGACTAACTATGGCTACACCTTC
CDR3aa: CASSPGMGRERTNYGYTF
len: 18
v_gene: TRBV7-2
abundance: few
d_gene: -
j_gene: TRBJ1-2

CDR3nt: TGTGCCAGCAGTGAGACCGGGACAGGGGGCCGTGGCTATGGCTACACCTTC
CDR3aa: CASSETGTGGRGYGYTF
len: 17
v_gene: TRBV6-4
abundance: -
d_gene: TRBD1
j_gene: TRBJ1-2

CDR3nt: TGTGCCATCAGGAGGGACTCCTACAATGAGCAGTTCTTC
CDR3aa: CAIRRDSYNEQFF
len: 13
v_gene: TRBV6-6
abundance: -
d_gene: -
j_gene: TRBJ2-1

CDR3nt: TGTGCCAGCAGTTCGGGAGTGGCTTTCTTT
CDR3aa: CASSSGVAFF
len: 10
v_gene: TRBV28
abundance: -
d_gene: -
j_gene: TRBJ1-1

CDR3nt: TGTGCCAGCAGCCAGGGACTAGCCCTGGTTGAGCAGTTCTTC
CDR3aa: CASSQGLALVEQFF
len: 14
v_gene: TRBV11-2
abundance: -
d_gene: TRBD2
j_gene: TRBJ2-1

CDR3nt: TGTGCCAGCAGCCACAGGGCGAGAGGTAGCAATCAGCCCCAGCATTTT
CDR3aa: CASSHRARGSNQPQHF
len: 16
v_gene: TRBV28
abundance: -
d_gene: -
j_gene: TRBJ1-5

CDR3nt: TGTGCCAGCAGTATCGGGACAGGGAATCAGCCCCAGCATTTT
CDR3aa: CASSIGTGNQPQHF
len: 14
v_gene: TRBV25-1
abundance: -
d_gene: TRBD1
j_gene: TRBJ1-5

CDR3nt: TGTGCCTGGAGCGTCGGAAGGAGCGAGCAGTACTTC
CDR3aa: CAWSVGRSEQYF
len: 12
v_gene: TRBV30
abundance: -
d_gene: -
j_gene: TRBJ2-7

CDR3nt: TGTGCCAGCTCACTAATAGCGGGTGTACGGGCAGATACGCAGTATTTT
CDR3aa: CASSLIAGVRADTQYF
len: 16
v_gene: TRBV18
abundance: -
d_gene: TRBD2
j_gene: TRBJ2-3

CDR3nt: TGTGCCAGCTCACCACTTCCCCCGGGTGGAGCCAAAAACATTCAGTACTTC
CDR3aa: CASSPLPPGGAKNIQYF
len: 17
v_gene: TRBV18
abundance: -
d_gene: -
j_gene: TRBJ2-4

CDR3nt: TGTGCCACCGCTGAGGGCGGACGAGAGACTGAAGCTTTCTTT
CDR3aa: CATAEGGRETEAFF
len: 14
v_gene: TRBV15
abundance: once
d_gene: -
j_gene: TRBJ1-1

CDR3nt: TGCGCCAGCAGCCATAGCGGGAGTACGGATGAGCAGTTCTTC
CDR3aa: CASSHSGSTDEQFF
len: 14
v_gene: TRBV23-1
abundance: -
d_gene: TRBD2
j_gene: TRBJ2-1

CDR3nt: TGCGCCAGCAGCTTGGAGGAGCGGGGGGCGGCTGAGCAGTTCTTC
CDR3aa: CASSLEERGAAEQFF
len: 15
v_gene: TRBV5-1
abundance: few
d_gene: TRBD2
j_gene: TRBJ2-1

CDR3nt: TGTGCCACCCGAAGTCTATGGAGCGAGCAGTTCTTC
CDR3aa: CATRSLWSEQFF
len: 12
v_gene: TRBV27
abundance: -
d_gene: -
j_gene: TRBJ2-1

CDR3nt: TGTGCCAGCGAGAATGGGTGGACAGGGGCTAACTATGGCTACACCTTC
CDR3aa: CASENGWTGANYGYTF
len: 16
v_gene: TRBV28
abundance: -
d_gene: TRBD1
j_gene: TRBJ1-2

CDR3nt: TGTGCCAGCAGCCAAGTTACGGCCGGGGAGCTGTTTTTT
CDR3aa: CASSQVTAGELFF
len: 13
v_gene: TRBV14
abundance: few
d_gene: -
j_gene: TRBJ2-2

CDR3nt: TGCAGTGCTAGAGTAGCACCGCGCTACACCTTC
CDR3aa: CSARVAPRYTF
len: 11
v_gene: TRBV20-1
abundance: -
d_gene: -
j_gene: TRBJ1-2

CDR3nt: TGTGCCACCAGTGATTTTAGCACTAGCGGGAAGGTTGAGCAGTTCTTC
CDR3aa: CATSDFSTSGKVEQFF
len: 16
v_gene: TRBV24-1
abundance: few
d_gene: TRBD2
j_gene: TRBJ2-1

CDR3nt: TGCGCCAGCACCCGGGATCAGGGGATGAACACTGAAGCTTTCTTT
CDR3aa: CASTRDQGMNTEAFF
len: 15
v_gene: TRBV10-2
abundance: -
d_gene: -
j_gene: TRBJ1-1

CDR3nt: TGTGCCAGCACCCTACCCAGGGGTCCCCAGTACTTC
CDR3aa: CASTLPRGPQYF
len: 12
v_gene: TRBV28
abundance: many
d_gene: -
j_gene: TRBJ2-5

CDR3nt: TGTGCCAGCAGTCTCGAGGCGGGAGTTTTAGGTGAGCAGTACTTC
CDR3aa: CASSLEAGVLGEQYF
len: 15
v_gene: TRBV6-2/TRBV6-3
abundance: -
d_gene: TRBD2
j_gene: TRBJ2-7

CDR3nt: TGTGCCAGCAGTTTACAGGGATATATCGGGGAGCTGTTTTTT
CDR3aa: CASSLQGYIGELFF
len: 14
v_gene: TRBV6-2/TRBV6-3
abundance: -
d_gene: -
j_gene: TRBJ2-2

CDR3nt: TGCAGCGTTGAAGTTATCCGCTATGGCTACACCTTC
CDR3aa: CSVEVIRYGYTF
len: 12
v_gene: TRBV29-1
abundance: -
d_gene: -
j_gene: TRBJ1-2

CDR3nt: TGCGCCAGCAGCTTGGATTCAGGGGGCGCCGGCTATGGCTACACCTTC
CDR3aa: CASSLDSGGAGYGYTF
len: 16
v_gene: TRBV5-1
abundance: -
d_gene: TRBD1
j_gene: TRBJ1-2